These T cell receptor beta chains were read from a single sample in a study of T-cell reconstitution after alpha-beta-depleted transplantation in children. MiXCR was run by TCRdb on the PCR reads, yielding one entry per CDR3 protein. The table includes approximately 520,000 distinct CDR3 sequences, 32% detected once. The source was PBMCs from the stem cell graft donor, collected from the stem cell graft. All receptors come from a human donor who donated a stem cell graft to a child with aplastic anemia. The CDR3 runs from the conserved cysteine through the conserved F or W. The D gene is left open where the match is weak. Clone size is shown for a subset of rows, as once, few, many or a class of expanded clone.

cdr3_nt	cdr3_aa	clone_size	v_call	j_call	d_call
TGTGCCAGCAGTGTATTGGGACAGGGTGGTCAGCCCCAGCATTTT	CASSVLGQGGQPQHF	.	TRBV2	TRBJ1-5	TRBD1
TGCGCCAGCAGCCATCGACGAAGCGGCAATGAGCAGTTCTTC	CASSHRRSGNEQFF	.	TRBV4-3	TRBJ2-1	.
TGTGCCAGCAGCTTTGCGGGACTAGTTAACAATGAGCAGTTCTTC	CASSFAGLVNNEQFF	.	TRBV7-8	TRBJ2-1	TRBD2
TGTGCCAGCAGCGTTACTTCGGGTACTGAAGCTTTCTTT	CASSVTSGTEAFF	.	TRBV25-1	TRBJ1-1	.
TGTGCCAGCAGCCAAGGTCGGACTAGCGGGAGGGGGTCCTACAATGAGCAGTTCTTC	CASSQGRTSGRGSYNEQFF	.	TRBV3-1	TRBJ2-1	TRBD2
TGTGCCAGCACCTTAGACACGTCGGGGGCCAACGTCCTGACTTTC	CASTLDTSGANVLTF	.	TRBV6-5	TRBJ2-6	.
TGCGCCAGCAGCTTCGACATCTCCTACGAGCAGTACTTC	CASSFDISYEQYF	.	TRBV5-1	TRBJ2-7	.
TGTGCCAGCAGTTTTGGCCGAGAGACCCAGTACTTC	CASSFGRETQYF	many	TRBV12-3/TRBV12-4	TRBJ2-5	.
TGTGCCAGCAGAACCGCCGGGACAGGGCCCTACGAGCAGTACTTC	CASRTAGTGPYEQYF	.	TRBV6-5	TRBJ2-7	TRBD1
TGTGCCAGCAGTTTCTGGGGGTCCCCCTCTGGAAACACCATATATTTT	CASSFWGSPSGNTIYF	few	TRBV12-3/TRBV12-4	TRBJ1-3	.
TGTGCCAGGGACAGAAATAATTCACCCCTCCACTTT	CARDRNNSPLHF	few	TRBV21-1	TRBJ1-6	.
TGCAGTGCCCCCATAATAGCGGACCAAGAGACCCAGTACTTC	CSAPIIADQETQYF	.	TRBV20-1	TRBJ2-5	.
TGTGCCAGCAGTTACCTCTATAGCAATCAGCCCCAGCATTTT	CASSYLYSNQPQHF	.	TRBV6-2/TRBV6-3	TRBJ1-5	.
TGTGCCAGCAGTTACGAGGGGGTCTCCTACAATGAGCAGTTCTTC	CASSYEGVSYNEQFF	.	TRBV6-5	TRBJ2-1	.
TGTGCCATCAGTGAGTCGATGGGGGAAAAACTGTTTTTT	CAISESMGEKLFF	few	TRBV10-3	TRBJ1-4	.
TGTGCCAGCAGCCAAGGTAACCCGAGGCCTCGTGAGACCCAGTACTTC	CASSQGNPRPRETQYF	.	TRBV14	TRBJ2-5	.